This TCR beta chain was recovered during a study of cytomegalovirus exposure and HLA in healthy donors. CDR3 length: 14 residues. Germline loops: CDR1 SGHDT, CDR2 YYEEEE. Trimming stripped 0 bases from V and 6 bases from J, with 9 bases between. This clone was detected many times. The PCR made use of 60 Vbeta and 13 Jbeta primers. The assay was immunoSEQ multiplex PCR, and TCRdb's table has in-frame clones only and misses some. Of about 190,000 clones listed, just under 80% are singletons. This TCR derives from a woman in her 30s in good health and CMV-seropositive. Sequencing was carried out using PBMCs. The chain has TRBV5-6 and TRBJ1-4, with D maybe TRBD1 (6 bases). CDR3 sequence (DNA): TGTGCCAGCAGCTTGGAACAGGGAGATGAAAAACTGTTTTTT. Translating it yields CASSLEQGDEKLFF. Full variable domain (remainder filled in from reference TRBV5-6 and TRBJ1-4): DAGVTQSPTHLIKTRGQQVTLRCSPKSGHDTVSWYQQALGQGPQFIFQYYEEEERQRGNFPDRFSGHQFPNYSSELNVNALLLGDSALYLCASSLEQGDEKLFFGSGTQLSVL.